This T cell receptor beta chain was sequenced in a study of tumor-infiltrating lymphocytes in oesophageal squamous cell carcinoma. MiXCR, run by TCRdb on the PCR reads, gives a single entry per CDR3 protein. The table includes roughly 17,000 distinct CDR3 sequences, 47% detected once. Germline loops: CDR1 MNHEY, CDR2 SMNVEV (reference sequence). This CDR3 spans 17 amino acids. V lost 8 bases and J lost 5; bases outside the gene matches: 19. This clonotype has a count of ten or more. Material: normal esophageal tissue next to the tumor. The receptor comes from a female donor with esophageal squamous cell carcinoma. The J gene is TRBJ2-5, the V gene TRBV27; 8 positions match TRBD2. The CDR3 bases are TGTGCCAGCTCCGGGAGGGGGGTTTCGGCGTCTTTGGAGACCCAGTACTTC. This codes for CASSGRGVSASLETQYF.